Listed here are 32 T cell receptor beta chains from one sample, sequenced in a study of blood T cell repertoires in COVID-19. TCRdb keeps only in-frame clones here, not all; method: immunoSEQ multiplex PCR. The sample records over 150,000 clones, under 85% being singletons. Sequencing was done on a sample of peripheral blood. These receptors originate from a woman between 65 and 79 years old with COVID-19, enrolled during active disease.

The CDR3 is CASSLAASGRRSYNEQFF. The CDR3, as DNA: TGTGCCAGCAGCTTGGCGGCTAGCGGGAGGAGGTCCTACAATGAGCAGTTCTTC. This sequence joins TRBV5-6 and TRBJ2-1; TRBD2 aligns across 11 bases. Germline V gene lookup returns CDR1 SGHDT and CDR2 YYEEEE. This CDR3 spans 18 amino acids. Trimming removed 0 bases from V and 1 base from J; junction bases left unmatched: 6.

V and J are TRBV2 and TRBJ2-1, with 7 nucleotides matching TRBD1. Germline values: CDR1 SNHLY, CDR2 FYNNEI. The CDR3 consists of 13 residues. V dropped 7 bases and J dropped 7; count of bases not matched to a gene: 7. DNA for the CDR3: TGTGCCAGCATCCTGGGACAGTGGAATGAGCAGTTCTTC. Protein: CASILGQWNEQFF.

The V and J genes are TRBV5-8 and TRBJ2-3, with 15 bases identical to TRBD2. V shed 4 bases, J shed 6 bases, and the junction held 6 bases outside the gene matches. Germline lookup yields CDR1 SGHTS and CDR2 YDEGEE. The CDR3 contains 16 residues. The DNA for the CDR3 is TGTGCCAGCAGCCGGACCGGGACTAGCGGGAGGGATACGCAGTATTTT. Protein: CASSRTGTSGRDTQYF.

CDR3 region: CASSQGVLPGQPQHF. CDR3 nucleotides: TGTGCCAGCAGCCAAGGGGTCCTACCAGGTCAGCCCCAGCATTTT. The rearrangement links TRBV3-1 (or the pseudogene TRBV3-2) to TRBJ1-5; D uncertain. The CDR3 sequence is 15 residues long. The germline CDR1 and CDR2 sequences are LGHDT and YNNKEL (reference sequence). The V gene lost 1 base and the J gene lost 6 bases, with 13 bases spanning the gap.

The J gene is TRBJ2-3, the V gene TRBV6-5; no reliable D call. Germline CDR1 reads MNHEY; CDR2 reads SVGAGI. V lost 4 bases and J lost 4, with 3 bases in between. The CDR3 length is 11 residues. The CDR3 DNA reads TGTGCCAGCAGTTTAGCAGATACGCAGTATTTT. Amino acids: CASSLADTQYF.

CDR3 amino acids: CASRPLLAVQETQYF. DNA for the CDR3: TGTGCCAGCAGGCCTCTCCTAGCGGTACAAGAGACCCAGTACTTC. This chain links TRBV6-5 with TRBJ2-5; TRBD2 agrees at 7 bases. The CDR3 sequence is 15 residues long. Germline V CDR1 and CDR2: MNHEY, SVGAGI. Trimming at V came to 6 bases and at J to 2 bases, leaving 9 bases not matched to a gene.

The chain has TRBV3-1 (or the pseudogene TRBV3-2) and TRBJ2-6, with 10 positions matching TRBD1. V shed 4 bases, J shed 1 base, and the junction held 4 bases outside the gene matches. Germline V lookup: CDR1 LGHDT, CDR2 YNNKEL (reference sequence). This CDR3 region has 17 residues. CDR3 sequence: CASSRDRGFSGANVLTF. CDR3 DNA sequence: TGTGCCAGCAGCCGGGACAGGGGCTTTTCTGGGGCCAACGTCCTGACTTTC.

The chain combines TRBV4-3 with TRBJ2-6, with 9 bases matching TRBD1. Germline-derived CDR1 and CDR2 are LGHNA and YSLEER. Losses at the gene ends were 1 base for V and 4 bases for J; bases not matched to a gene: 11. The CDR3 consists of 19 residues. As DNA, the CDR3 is TGCGCCAGCAGCCAAGTATCGGACAGGGGATCCCTCGGGGCCAACGTCCTGACTTTC. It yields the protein CASSQVSDRGSLGANVLTF.

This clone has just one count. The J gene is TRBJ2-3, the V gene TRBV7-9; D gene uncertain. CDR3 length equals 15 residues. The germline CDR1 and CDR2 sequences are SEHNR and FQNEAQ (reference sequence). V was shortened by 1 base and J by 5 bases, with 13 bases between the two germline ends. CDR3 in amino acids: CASSLESYPGDTQYF. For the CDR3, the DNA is TGTGCCAGCAGCTTAGAGTCGTACCCGGGAGATACGCAGTATTTT.

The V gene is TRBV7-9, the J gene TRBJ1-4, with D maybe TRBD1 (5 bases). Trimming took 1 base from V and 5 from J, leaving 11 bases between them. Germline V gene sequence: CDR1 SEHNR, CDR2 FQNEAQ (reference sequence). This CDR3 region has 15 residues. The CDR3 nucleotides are TGTGCCAGCAGCTTAGGTAGACAGTTGAATGAAAAACTGTTTTTT. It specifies CASSLGRQLNEKLFF. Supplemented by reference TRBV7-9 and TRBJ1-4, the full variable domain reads DTGVSQNPRHKITKRGQNVTFRCDPISEHNRLYWYRQTLGQGPEFLTYFQNEAQLEKSRLLSDRFSAERPKGSFSTLEIQRTEQGDSAMYLCASSLGRQLNEKLFFGSGTQLSVL.

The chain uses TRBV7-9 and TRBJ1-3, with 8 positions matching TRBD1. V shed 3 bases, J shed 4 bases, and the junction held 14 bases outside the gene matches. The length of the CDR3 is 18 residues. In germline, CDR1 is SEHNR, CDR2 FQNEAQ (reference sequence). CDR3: CASSLAGTGYSRGNTIYF. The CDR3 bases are TGTGCCAGCAGCTTGGCCGGGACAGGTTATTCTCGAGGAAACACCATATATTTT.

The CDR3 nucleotides read TGTGCCAGCAGCTTGGGAGGCGGGGATTTCGAGACCCAGTACTTC. Translated, it gives CASSLGGGDFETQYF. This chain uses TRBV5-4 with TRBJ2-5; tentative D call: TRBD2 (6 bases). This CDR3 is built from 15 residues. The germline gives CDR1 SGHNT, CDR2 YYREEE (reference sequence). V was shortened by 0 bases and J by 5 bases, with 14 bases between the two germline ends.

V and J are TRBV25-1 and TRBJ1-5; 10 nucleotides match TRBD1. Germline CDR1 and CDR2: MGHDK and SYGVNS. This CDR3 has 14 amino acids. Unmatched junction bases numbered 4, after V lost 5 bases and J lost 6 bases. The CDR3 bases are TGTGCCAGCAGTTCGACAGGGGGCGGTCAGCCCCAGCATTTT. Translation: CASSSTGGGQPQHF.

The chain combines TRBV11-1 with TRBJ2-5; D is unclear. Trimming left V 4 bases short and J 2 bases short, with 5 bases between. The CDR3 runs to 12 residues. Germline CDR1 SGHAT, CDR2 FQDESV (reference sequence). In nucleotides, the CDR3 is TGTGCCAGCAGCTCACAGCAAGAGACCCAGTACTTC. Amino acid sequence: CASSSQQETQYF.

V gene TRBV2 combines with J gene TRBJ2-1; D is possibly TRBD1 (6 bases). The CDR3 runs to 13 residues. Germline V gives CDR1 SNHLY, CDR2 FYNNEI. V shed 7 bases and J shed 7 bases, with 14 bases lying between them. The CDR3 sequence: CASTRPGVNEQFF. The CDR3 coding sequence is TGTGCCAGCACTCGGCCAGGGGTGAATGAGCAGTTCTTC.

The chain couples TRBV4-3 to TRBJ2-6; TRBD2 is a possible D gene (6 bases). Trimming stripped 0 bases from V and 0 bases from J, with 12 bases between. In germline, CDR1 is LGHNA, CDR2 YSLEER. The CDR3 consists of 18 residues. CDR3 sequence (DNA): TGCGCCAGCAGCCAAGATATACTAGCTATCTCTGGGGCCAACGTCCTGACTTTC. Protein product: CASSQDILAISGANVLTF.

CDR3 sequence reads: CASSVEGGPLNEQFF. CDR3 DNA sequence: TGTGCCAGCAGCGTAGAAGGAGGGCCGTTGAATGAGCAGTTCTTC. J is TRBJ2-1 and V is TRBV9; D possibly corresponds to TRBD2 (6 bases). The CDR3 totals 15 residues. The V end lost 0 bases, the J end lost 7 bases, and 14 bases lay between the germline ends. Germline V gene lookup returns CDR1 SGDLS and CDR2 YYNGEE.

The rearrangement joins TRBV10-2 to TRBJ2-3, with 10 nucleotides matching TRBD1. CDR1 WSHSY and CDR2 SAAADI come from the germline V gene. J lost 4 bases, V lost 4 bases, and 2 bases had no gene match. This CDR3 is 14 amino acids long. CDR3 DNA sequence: TGCGCCAGCAGTGGACAGGGGGCATCAGATACGCAGTATTTT. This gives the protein CASSGQGASDTQYF.

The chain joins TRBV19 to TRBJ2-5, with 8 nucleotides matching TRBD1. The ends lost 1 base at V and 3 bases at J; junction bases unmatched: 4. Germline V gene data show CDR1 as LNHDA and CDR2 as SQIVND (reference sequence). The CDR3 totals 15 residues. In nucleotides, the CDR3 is TGTGCCAGTAGTATAGTGGGGACAGGTAAAGAGACCCAGTACTTC. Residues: CASSIVGTGKETQYF.

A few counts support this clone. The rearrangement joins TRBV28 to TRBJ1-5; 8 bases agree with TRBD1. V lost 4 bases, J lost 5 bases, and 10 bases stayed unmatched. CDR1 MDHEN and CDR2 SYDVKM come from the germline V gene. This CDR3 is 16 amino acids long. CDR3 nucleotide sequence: TGTGCCAGCAGTTCTGGAACAGGGGGGAGATATCAGCCCCAGCATTTT. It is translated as CASSSGTGGRYQPQHF.

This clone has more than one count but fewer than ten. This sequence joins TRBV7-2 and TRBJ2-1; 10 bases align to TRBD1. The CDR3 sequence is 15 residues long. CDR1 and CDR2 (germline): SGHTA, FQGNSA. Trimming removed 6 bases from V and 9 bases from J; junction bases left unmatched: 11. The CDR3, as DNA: TGTGCCAGCAGTCCAGTCAGACAGGGGGCTAGTGAGCAGTTCTTC. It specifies CASSPVRQGASEQFF. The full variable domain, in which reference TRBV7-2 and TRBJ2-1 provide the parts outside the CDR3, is GAGVSQSPSNKVTEKGKDVELRCDPISGHTALYWYRQSLGQGLEFLIYFQGNSAPDKSGLPSDRFSAERTGGSVSTLTIQRTQQEDSAVYLCASSPVRQGASEQFFGPGTRLTVL.

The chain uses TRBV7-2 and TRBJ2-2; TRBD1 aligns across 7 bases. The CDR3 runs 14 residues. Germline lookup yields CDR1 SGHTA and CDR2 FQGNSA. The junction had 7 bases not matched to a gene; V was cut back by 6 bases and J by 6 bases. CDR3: CASSFDRVAGELFF. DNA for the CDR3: TGTGCCAGCAGTTTCGACAGGGTTGCCGGGGAGCTGTTTTTT.

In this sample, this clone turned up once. The CDR3 is CASSLSPGTGTNTIYF. The CDR3, as DNA: TGTGCCAGCAGTTTGAGCCCCGGGACAGGGACAAACACCATATATTTT. This chain uses TRBV28 with TRBJ1-3, with 9 positions matching TRBD1. Germline values: CDR1 MDHEN, CDR2 SYDVKM. V was pared by 3 bases and J by 6 bases, with 9 bases of the junction left unmatched. The CDR3 spans 16 residues.

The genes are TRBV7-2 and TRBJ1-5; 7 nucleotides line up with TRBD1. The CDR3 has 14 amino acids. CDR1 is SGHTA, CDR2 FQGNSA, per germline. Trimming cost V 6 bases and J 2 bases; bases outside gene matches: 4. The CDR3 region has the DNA TGTGCCAGCAGTCGCGGACAGGGCAATCAGCCCCAGCATTTT. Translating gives CASSRGQGNQPQHF.

CDR3 loop: CASSKRGMGQAYEQYF. CDR3 sequence (DNA): TGTGCCAGCAGCAAACGAGGGATGGGACAGGCCTACGAGCAGTACTTC. V is TRBV21-1 and J is TRBJ2-7; the D segment call TRBD1 is taken from the table without a DNA check. TRBV21-1 is a pseudogene segment. The CDR3 extends over 16 amino acids.

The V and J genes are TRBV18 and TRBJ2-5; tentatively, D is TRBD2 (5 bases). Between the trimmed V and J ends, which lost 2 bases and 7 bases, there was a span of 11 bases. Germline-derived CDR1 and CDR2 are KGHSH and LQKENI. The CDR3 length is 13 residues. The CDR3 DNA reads TGTGCCAGCTCACCAAAGGCTGAGGGGACCCAGTACTTC. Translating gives CASSPKAEGTQYF. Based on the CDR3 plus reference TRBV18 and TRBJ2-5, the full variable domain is NAGVMQNPRHLVRRRGQEARLRCSPMKGHSHVYWYRQLPEEGLKFMVYLQKENIIDESGMPKERFSAEFPKEGPSILRIQQVVRGDSAAYFCASSPKAEGTQYFGPGTRLLVL.

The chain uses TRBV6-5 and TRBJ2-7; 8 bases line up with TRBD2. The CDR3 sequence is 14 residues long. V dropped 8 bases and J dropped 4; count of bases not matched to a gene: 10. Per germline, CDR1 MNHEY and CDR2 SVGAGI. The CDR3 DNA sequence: TGTGCCAGCTTCCGGAGCGGGAGCGAATACGAGCAGTACTTC. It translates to CASFRSGSEYEQYF.

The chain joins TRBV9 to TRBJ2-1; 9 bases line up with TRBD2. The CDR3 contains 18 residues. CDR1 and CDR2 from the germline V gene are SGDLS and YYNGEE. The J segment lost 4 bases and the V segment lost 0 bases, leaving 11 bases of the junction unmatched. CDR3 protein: CASSVAPSGRREYNEQFF. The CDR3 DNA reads TGTGCCAGCAGCGTAGCCCCAAGCGGGAGGCGCGAGTACAATGAGCAGTTCTTC.

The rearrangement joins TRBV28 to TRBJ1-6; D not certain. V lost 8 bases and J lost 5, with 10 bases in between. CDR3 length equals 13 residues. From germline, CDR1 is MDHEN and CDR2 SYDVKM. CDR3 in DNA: TGTGCCAGCTCCCGGGGTAATAATTCACCCCTCCACTTT. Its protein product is CASSRGNNSPLHF.

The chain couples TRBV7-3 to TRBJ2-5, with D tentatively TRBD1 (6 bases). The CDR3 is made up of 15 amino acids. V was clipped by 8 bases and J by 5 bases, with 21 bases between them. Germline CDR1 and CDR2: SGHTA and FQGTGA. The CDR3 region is CASRPGSQRGETQYF. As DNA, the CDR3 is TGTGCCAGCCGACCCGGGTCTCAAAGGGGGGAGACCCAGTACTTC.

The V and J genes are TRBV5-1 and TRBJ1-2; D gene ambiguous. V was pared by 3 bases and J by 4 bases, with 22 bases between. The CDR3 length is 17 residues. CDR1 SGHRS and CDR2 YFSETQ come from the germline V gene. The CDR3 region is CASSSGGTPPTSYGYTF. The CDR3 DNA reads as TGCGCCAGCAGCTCAGGAGGCACTCCCCCTACGAGCTATGGCTACACCTTC.

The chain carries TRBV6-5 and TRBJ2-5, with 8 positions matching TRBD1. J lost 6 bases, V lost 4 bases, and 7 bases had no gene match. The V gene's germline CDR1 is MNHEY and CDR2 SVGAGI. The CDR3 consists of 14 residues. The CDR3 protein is CASSWGRGQQTQYF. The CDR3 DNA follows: TGTGCCAGCAGTTGGGGCAGGGGGCAGCAGACCCAGTACTTC.